These T cell receptor beta chains were read from a single sample in a study of T cells in localized non-small cell lung cancer. The table came from immunoSEQ multiplex PCR; TCRdb's copy has only in-frame clones and leaves some out. The sample holds 43,000 or so clones, more than 85% seen once. The material sequenced was PBMCs, taken before any cancer treatment. All receptors come from a woman aged 35 to 69 with stage II lung adenocarcinoma. Each CDR3 is given with its conserved first and last residue. D genes are given only for firm matches. Rows give clone size only sometimes, using once, few, many, or a class for an expanded clone.

D,J,V,size,length,CDR3,DNA
NA,TRBJ1-1,TRBV5-5,once,13,CASREQGNTEAFF,TGTGCCAGCAGGGAGCAGGGGAACACTGAAGCTTTCTTT
NA,TRBJ2-1,TRBV6-6,NA,16,CASSSTPRDLANEQFF,TGTGCCAGCAGTTCGACGCCCCGGGACCTGGCCAATGAGCAGTTCTTC
NA,TRBJ2-3,TRBV29-1,NA,15,CSVEGEHPHTDTQYF,TGCAGCGTTGAAGGGGAACACCCTCACACAGATACGCAGTATTTT
NA,TRBJ2-7,TRBV28,NA,16,CASSPSRGLTLREQYF,TGTGCCAGCAGTCCTTCCCGCGGACTGACCCTACGAGAGCAGTACTTC
NA,TRBJ1-2,TRBV7-8,NA,16,CASSLGGLLIPYGYTF,TGTGCCAGCAGCTTGGGGGGCCTCCTGATTCCCTATGGCTACACCTTC
TRBD1,TRBJ2-2,TRBV19,NA,14,CASHGQGTTGELFF,TGTGCCAGCCACGGACAGGGGACCACCGGGGAGCTGTTTTTT
NA,TRBJ2-1,TRBV10-2,NA,11,CASSEGYEQFF,TGCGCCAGCAGTGAAGGGTATGAGCAGTTCTTC
TRBD2,TRBJ2-5,TRBV5-1,NA,14,CASGWRAGEETQYF,TGCGCCAGCGGGTGGCGAGCGGGAGAAGAGACCCAGTACTTC
NA,TRBJ2-3,TRBV5-1,NA,15,CATSLVDSLTDTQYF,TGCGCCACCTCCCTGGTGGACAGCCTCACAGATACGCAGTATTTT
NA,TRBJ1-1,TRBV15,NA,14,CATTFGFTNTEAFF,TGTGCCACTACCTTCGGGTTTACGAACACTGAAGCTTTCTTT
NA,TRBJ1-3,TRBV19,NA,18,CASSGLNRVGYTGNTIYF,TGTGCCAGTAGCGGGCTAAACAGGGTCGGATATACTGGAAACACCATATATTTT
TRBD1,TRBJ1-5,TRBV6-6,NA,15,CASSSGTVSNQPQHF,TGTGCCAGCAGTTCCGGGACAGTTAGCAATCAGCCCCAGCATTTT
NA,TRBJ1-2,TRBV28,NA,15,CASSLAWGDDYGYTF,TGTGCCAGCAGTTTGGCGTGGGGGGATGACTATGGCTACACCTTC
NA,TRBJ1-2,TRBV5-6,NA,13,CASSFGGNYGYTF,TGTGCCAGCAGCTTCGGGGGAAACTATGGCTACACCTTC
NA,TRBJ2-2,TRBV19,NA,16,CASSLGEGLRTGELFF,TGTGCCAGTAGCCTTGGCGAGGGGTTGAGGACCGGGGAGCTGTTTTTT
TRBD2,TRBJ2-3,TRBV5-1,NA,17,CASSFTGTSGNTDTQYF,TGCGCCAGCAGCTTTACTGGGACTAGCGGGAACACAGATACGCAGTATTTT
TRBD1,TRBJ1-1,TRBV5-4,once,18,CASSWSPGQGASNTEAFF,TGTGCCAGCAGCTGGTCACCGGGACAGGGGGCGTCGAACACTGAAGCTTTCTTT
NA,TRBJ2-3,TRBV11-3,NA,14,CASSEARSTDTQYF,TGTGCCAGCAGTGAGGCCCGAAGCACAGATACGCAGTATTTT
NA,TRBJ1-3,TRBV6-5,NA,14,CASRDWTEGNTIYF,TGTGCCAGCAGGGATTGGACAGAGGGAAACACCATATATTTT
NA,TRBJ2-1,TRBV21-1,NA,17,CASSKVSGQGSYNEQFF,TGTGCCAGCAGCAAAGTATCCGGCCAGGGCTCCTACAATGAGCAGTTCTTC
TRBD2,TRBJ2-5,TRBV7-2,NA,16,CASSRRTSGLQETQYF,TGTGCCAGCAGCCGCCGGACTAGCGGGCTACAAGAGACCCAGTACTTC
TRBD1,TRBJ2-7,TRBV5-6,once,15,CASSFRAGGSYEQYF,TGTGCCAGCAGCTTTCGCGCAGGGGGATCCTACGAGCAGTACTTC
NA,TRBJ2-2,TRBV11-3,NA,15,CASSLAGDETGELFF,TGTGCCAGCAGCTTAGCAGGGGACGAGACCGGGGAGCTGTTTTTT